Below, one TCR beta chain is given with its context. Bulk TCR libraries used previously described methods and listed TCR primers. TCRdb reanalysed the PCR reads using MiXCR and keeps one entry per CDR3 protein. The table lists around 94,000 distinct CDR3 sequences, about 35% of them singletons. The data were obtained in a study of molecular identifiers for immune sequencing clone quantification. The source is a human donor in good health. Some libraries in this study had Jurkat cell RNA spiked in. The sequencing sample was made of naive CD8+ T cells from blood, with Jurkat cell RNA spiked in. Subset meaning: FACS-sorted CD8+CD4-CCR7+CD45RA+ naive T cells.

The CDR3 coding sequence is TGTGCCACCAGTGATTGGGACCCGAGCGCCGGGGAGCTGTTTTTT. Encoded protein: CATSDWDPSAGELFF. The genes are TRBV24-1 and TRBJ2-2; D possibly uses TRBD1 or TRBD2 (5 bases each). This CDR3 is 15 amino acids long. V dropped 2 bases and J dropped 6 bases, with 12 bases sitting between them. CDR1 is KGHDR, CDR2 SFDVKD, per germline.